This entry lists 9 T cell receptor beta chains sequenced from one sample in a study of blood T cell repertoires in COVID-19 (TCRdb year 2020). Receptor libraries were prepared by the immunoSEQ multiplex PCR assay. TCRdb limited this immuneACCESS table to in-frame rearrangements with V and J called. A share of clones is missing; checked studies link under half to unresolved V genes, and the rest is unexplained. The sample records over 250,000 clones, roughly 80% of which are singletons. Clones ranked in the top ten supply approximately 5% of the sample. The sequencing sample was made of PBMCs or T cells enriched from blood (not recorded which). These receptors were obtained from a man aged 40-49 years who had been exposed to COVID-19.

The rearrangement uses TRBV6-5 and TRBJ2-1, with a possible D match to TRBD1 (6 bases). Trimming pared 4 bases from V and 7 bases from J, leaving 17 bases between. Germline values: CDR1 MNHEY, CDR2 SVGAGI. This CDR3 is 15 amino acids long. CDR3 loop: CASSLGAQRRNEQFF. CDR3 in DNA: TGTGCCAGCAGTTTGGGGGCACAAAGAAGGAATGAGCAGTTCTTC.

The chain couples TRBV19 to TRBJ2-1, with 7 bases that match TRBD1. J was trimmed by 4 bases and V by 7 bases; bases with no gene match: 16. This CDR3 has 17 amino acids. The germline V gene encodes CDR1 LNHDA and CDR2 SQIVND (reference sequence). CDR3 coding DNA: TGTGCCAGTACCTTCAGGGTGGGGGACAGTATATACAATGAGCAGTTCTTC. It translates to CASTFRVGDSIYNEQFF.

The V gene is TRBV19, the J gene TRBJ1-5; D not resolved. Germline values: CDR1 LNHDA, CDR2 SQIVND (reference sequence). The CDR3 consists of 13 residues. V shed 5 bases and J shed 3 bases, with 8 bases lying between them. This chain's CDR3 is CASSPQLNQPQHF. The CDR3 DNA sequence: TGTGCCAGTAGTCCGCAACTCAATCAGCCCCAGCATTTT.

The chain has TRBV30 and TRBJ1-5; 8 bases fit TRBD1. Trimming at V came to 1 base and at J to 11 bases, leaving 10 bases not matched to a gene. Germline V gene lookup returns CDR1 GTSNPN and CDR2 SVGIG (reference sequence). The CDR3 is made up of 14 amino acids. The CDR3 nucleotides are TGTGCCTGGAGTGGACAGGGGACACCACGGGCCCAGCATTTT. This sequence encodes CAWSGQGTPRAQHF.

This sequence joins TRBV7-9 and TRBJ1-1; D is perhaps TRBD1 (6 bases). CDR1 is SEHNR, CDR2 FQNEAQ, per germline (reference sequence). Trimming took 7 bases from V and 8 from J, leaving 14 bases between them. This CDR3 comprises 12 residues. The CDR3 sequence: CASTPQQGEAFF. The CDR3 DNA reads TGTGCCAGCACCCCCCAACAGGGCGAAGCTTTCTTT.

V is TRBV11-1 and J is TRBJ2-3, with a tentative D call TRBD1 (5 bases). The germline CDR1 and CDR2 sequences are SGHAT and FQDESV (reference sequence). V lost 8 bases, J lost 0 bases, and 18 bases lay in between. The length of the CDR3 is 16 residues. The CDR3 DNA reads as TGTGCCAGCTCTACACCGACAGCCACTAGCACAGATACGCAGTATTTT. Protein sequence: CASSTPTATSTDTQYF.

The V gene is TRBV9, the J gene TRBJ2-3; 16 nucleotides line up with TRBD2. Germline lookup yields CDR1 SGDLS and CDR2 YYNGEE. V lost 3 bases and J lost 9; bases outside the gene matches: 22. This CDR3 contains 21 residues. CDR3 coding DNA: TGTGCCAGCAGCGCTTCGGGGGGACTAGCGGGAGGGCTTGGTTTCGCAGGAACGCAGTATTTT. Translated, it gives CASSASGGLAGGLGFAGTQYF.

The chain couples TRBV5-1 to TRBJ1-1; D not resolved. Per the germline V gene, CDR1 is SGHRS and CDR2 is YFSETQ. CDR3 length: 15 amino acids. Trimming left V 4 bases short and J 2 bases short, with 15 bases between. The CDR3 DNA is TGCGCCAGCAGCCTGATCTCACTAATCAACACTGAAGCTTTCTTT. This encodes CASSLISLINTEAFF.

The chain links TRBV19 to TRBJ1-1, with D tentatively TRBD1 (6 bases). Trimming pared 2 bases from V and 0 bases from J, leaving 13 bases between. The germline V gene encodes CDR1 LNHDA and CDR2 SQIVND (reference sequence). This CDR3 comprises 16 residues. CDR3 amino acids: CASSIYLGDMNTEAFF. CDR3 nucleotides: TGTGCCAGTAGTATATATCTCGGGGACATGAACACTGAAGCTTTCTTT.